These 13 T cell receptor beta chains originate from one sample sequenced in a study of immune evolution from preneoplasia to lung adenocarcinoma. Some clones are missing from TCRdb's copy, which holds only in-frame ones; the method was immunoSEQ multiplex PCR. Of about 4,300 clones detected, 65% to 85% appear once; the ten largest clones hold around 6.5%. Sequencing was done on a sample of FFPE minimally invasive lung adenocarcinoma tissue. These TCRs come from a person aged 50 to 70 with lung adenocarcinoma.

J is TRBJ2-5 and V is TRBV14; 10 bases are a match to TRBD2. Germline values: CDR1 SGHDN, CDR2 FVKESK. The CDR3 has 16 amino acids. V lost 1 base and J lost 3; bases outside the gene matches: 5. CDR3 sequence reads: CASSQGWTSGEETQYF. As DNA, the CDR3 is TGTGCCAGCAGCCAAGGGTGGACTAGCGGAGAAGAGACCCAGTACTTC.

The chain employs TRBV5-1 and TRBJ1-5; D ambiguous. Germline CDR1 and CDR2: SGHRS and YFSETQ. There are 14 residues in the CDR3. The germline V and J ends were trimmed by 4 bases and 4 bases, with 12 bases remaining between them. CDR3 in amino acids: CASSPAPNNQPQHF. CDR3 sequence (DNA): TGCGCCAGCAGCCCGGCGCCCAATAATCAGCCCCAGCATTTT. The complete variable domain, with remaining parts taken from reference TRBV5-1 and TRBJ1-5, reads KAGVTQTPRYLIKTRGQQVTLSCSPISGHRSVSWYQQTPGQGLQFLFEYFSETQRNKGNFPGRFSGRQFSNSRSEMNVSTLELGDSALYLCASSPAPNNQPQHFGDGTRLSIL.

The rearrangement joins TRBV5-1 to TRBJ1-1; D may be TRBD1 (6 bases). Trimming took off 0 bases at V and 4 bases at J, with 13 bases between the two ends. The CDR3 loop spans 15 amino acids. Per the germline V gene, CDR1 is SGHRS and CDR2 is YFSETQ. The CDR3 sequence: CASSLAGDSATEAFF. DNA for the CDR3: TGCGCCAGCAGCTTGGCAGGGGACTCTGCCACTGAAGCTTTCTTT.

The J gene is TRBJ1-1, the V gene TRBV30; D call uncertain. From germline, CDR1 is GTSNPN and CDR2 SVGIG (reference sequence). Between the trimmed V and J ends, which lost 0 bases and 5 bases, there was a span of 13 bases. This CDR3 comprises 14 residues. CDR3 in amino acids: CAWSVVTGVTEAFF. CDR3 nucleotide sequence: TGTGCCTGGAGTGTAGTGACCGGAGTTACTGAAGCTTTCTTT.

The V gene is TRBV13, the J gene TRBJ1-1, with D maybe TRBD1 (6 bases). Trimming cost V 5 bases and J 1 base, with 11 bases left between them. Germline V gene sequence: CDR1 PRHDT, CDR2 FYEKMQ (reference sequence). The CDR3 is 14 amino acids. The CDR3 bases are TGTGCCAGCAGCCTCGGGGGCGGGAACACTGAAGCTTTCTTT. Translation gives CASSLGGGNTEAFF.

This clone was detected only a few times. This chain connects TRBV7-2 to TRBJ2-2; 9 positions match TRBD2. This CDR3 contains 14 residues. Unmatched junction bases numbered 1, after V lost 4 bases and J lost 4 bases. The germline V gene encodes CDR1 SGHTA and CDR2 FQGNSA. The CDR3 coding sequence is TGTGCCAGCAGCTCGACTAGCGGCACCGGGGAGCTGTTTTTT. It codes for CASSSTSGTGELFF.

The V gene is TRBV7-6, the J gene TRBJ1-1; tentative D call: TRBD1 (5 bases). The CDR3 length is 16 residues. With 1 base removed from V and 3 bases from J, the gap between germline ends came to 15 bases. Germline V lookup: CDR1 SGHVS, CDR2 FNYEAQ. CDR3 coding DNA: TGTGCCAGCAGCTTAGAGGGGCACGTCGCGGACACTGAAGCTTTCTTT. Residues: CASSLEGHVADTEAFF. Based on the CDR3 plus reference TRBV7-6 and TRBJ1-1, the full variable domain is GAGVSQSPRYKVTKRGQDVALRCDPISGHVSLYWYRQALGQGPEFLTYFNYEAQQDKSGLPNDRFSAERPEGSISTLTIQRTEQRDSAMYRCASSLEGHVADTEAFFGQGTRLTVV.

The genes are TRBV5-1 and TRBJ2-5, with 7 bases lining up with TRBD1. CDR1 is SGHRS and CDR2 is YFSETQ in the germline V gene. After removal of 4 bases from V and 2 bases from J, the junction contained 5 bases not matched to a gene. The CDR3 extends over 14 amino acids. CDR3 coding DNA: TGCGCCAGCAGCGAGGACAGGAGTCAAGAGACCCAGTACTTC. This codes for CASSEDRSQETQYF.

The chain is built from TRBV11-3 and TRBJ1-1; D possibly corresponds to TRBD1 (6 bases). The CDR3 length is 13 residues. Germline loops: CDR1 SGHNT, CDR2 YENEEA. Trimming cost V 10 bases and J 4 bases, with 16 bases left between them. CDR3 nucleotides: TGTGCCATCCTAATGGGGGCTAGCACTGAAGCTTTCTTT. Translating gives CAILMGASTEAFF.

The V call is TRBV7-2, the J call TRBJ2-1; D is unresolved. Germline assignment: CDR1 SGHTA and CDR2 FQGNSA. V shed 0 bases and J shed 4 bases, with 10 bases lying between them. This CDR3 is 15 amino acids long. DNA of the CDR3: TGTGCCAGCAGCTTAGCTAAAGCCTTGTACAATGAGCAGTTCTTC. Translated: CASSLAKALYNEQFF.

The chain carries TRBV7-8 and TRBJ2-1; D tentatively fits TRBD1 or TRBD2 (5 bases each). The CDR3 has 13 residues. Germline CDR1 is SGHVS and CDR2 is FQNEAQ. V was clipped by 3 bases and J by 9 bases, with 12 bases between them. The DNA for the CDR3 is TGTGCCAGCAGCTTTAAAGAGGGGAGTGAGCAGTTCTTC. Translated: CASSFKEGSEQFF.

V and J are TRBV7-2 and TRBJ2-7, with D hard to call. This CDR3 is built from 13 residues. The V and J ends lost 2 bases and 3 bases respectively, with 8 bases between them. Germline V gene lookup returns CDR1 SGHTA and CDR2 FQGNSA. This chain's CDR3 is CASSLRLDYEQYF. In DNA form, the CDR3 reads TGTGCCAGCAGCTTAAGGTTAGACTACGAGCAGTACTTC.

This clone has only a few counts. This chain links TRBV29-1 with TRBJ1-1; perhaps TRBD1 as D (5 bases). The CDR3 is made up of 12 amino acids. Deletions cut 6 bases from V and 1 base from J, with 9 bases between. The germline V gene has CDR1 SQVTM and CDR2 ANQGSEA. As DNA, the CDR3 is TGCAGCGTCTCCGACAGGAACACTGAAGCTTTCTTT. This codes for CSVSDRNTEAFF.